These T cell receptor beta chains were read from a single sample in a study of OX40 agonist ivuxolimab in advanced cancers. TCRdb's table, derived via immunoSEQ multiplex PCR, lists solely in-frame clones and lacks some. The sample holds some 100,000 clones, around 91% seen once. Sequencing was performed on CD4+ or CD8+ T cells sorted from blood, taken in a trial of the OX40 agonist ivuxolimab. Every receptor here comes from an adult with an advanced solid tumor such as melanoma, head and neck, liver or kidney cancer. Each CDR3 is given with its conserved first and last residue. A D gene is named only where the DNA matches it firmly. Not all rows give a size; the values are once, few, many and, for expanded clones, a class.

size	J	D	V	CDR3	DNA
-	TRBJ2-1	TRBD2	TRBV6-4	CASSDSGLAGGWDEQFF	TGTGCCAGCAGTGACTCCGGGCTAGCGGGAGGTTGGGATGAGCAGTTCTTC
-	TRBJ1-4	TRBD1	TRBV19	CASTQGGVRGNEKLFF	TGTGCCAGTACCCAGGGGGGCGTAAGGGGTAATGAAAAACTGTTTTTT
-	TRBJ2-7	-	TRBV19	CASSFGGFGEQYF	TGTGCCAGTAGTTTTGGGGGGTTTGGTGAGCAGTACTTC
-	TRBJ2-4	-	TRBV19	CASRDIRAKNIQYF	TGTGCCAGTAGGGACATACGAGCCAAAAACATTCAGTACTTC
-	TRBJ1-2	TRBD1	TRBV28	CASRRQQGEGYTF	TGTGCCAGCAGGAGACAACAGGGGGAGGGCTACACCTTC
-	TRBJ2-5	-	TRBV4-3	CASSQEFQGSQETQYF	TGCGCCAGCAGCCAAGAATTCCAGGGATCCCAAGAGACCCAGTACTTC
-	TRBJ2-7	TRBD1	TRBV7-2	CASSLYITGVSKDEQYF	TGTGCCAGCAGCCTTTACATAACAGGGGTAAGCAAAGACGAGCAGTACTTC
-	TRBJ1-2	TRBD1	TRBV7-3	CASSFAGGRSYTF	TGTGCCAGCAGCTTTGCAGGGGGCAGGAGCTACACCTTC
few	TRBJ1-2	TRBD1	TRBV9	CASSSPDRASYTF	TGTGCCAGCAGCTCCCCGGACAGGGCTAGCTACACCTTC
-	TRBJ2-1	TRBD2	TRBV4-3	CASSQEPSGDNEQFF	TGCGCCAGCAGCCAAGAGCCTAGCGGGGACAATGAGCAGTTCTTC
-	TRBJ1-2	-	TRBV7-2	CASREMYGYTF	TGTGCCAGCAGAGAGATGTATGGCTACACCTTC
few	TRBJ1-5	-	TRBV19	CASSIEGAPDQPQHF	TGTGCCAGTAGTATAGAGGGGGCGCCCGATCAGCCCCAGCATTTT
-	TRBJ2-2	TRBD1	TRBV9	CASSSLKGQALKGTGELFF	TGTGCCAGCAGCTCGTTAAAGGGACAGGCCTTAAAGGGTACCGGGGAGCTGTTTTTT
-	TRBJ2-7	-	TRBV19	CASSFFGGLSYEQYF	TGTGCCAGTAGTTTTTTTGGGGGTTTATCCTACGAGCAGTACTTC
-	TRBJ2-5	TRBD1	TRBV4-1	CASRLGQGAEETQYF	TGCGCCAGCAGACTGGGACAGGGGGCAGAGGAGACCCAGTACTTC
-	TRBJ2-3	TRBD1	TRBV7-9	CASSSRDRGTDTQYF	TGTGCCAGCAGCTCCCGGGACAGGGGGACAGATACGCAGTATTTT
-	TRBJ2-2	TRBD2	TRBV10-1	CASSKLAGGETGELFF	TGCGCCAGCAGTAAACTAGCGGGAGGTGAGACCGGGGAGCTGTTTTTT
-	TRBJ2-3	-	TRBV7-9	CASSLTDHGGTDTQYF	TGTGCCAGCAGCTTAACGGACCACGGGGGCACAGATACGCAGTATTTT
-	TRBJ2-3	TRBD1	TRBV29-1	CSVEKQGNTDTQYF	TGCAGCGTTGAAAAACAGGGGAACACAGATACGCAGTATTTT
-	TRBJ1-5	-	TRBV18	CASSPSGQGNQPQHF	TGTGCCAGCTCACCATCGGGGCAGGGGAATCAGCCCCAGCATTTT
-	TRBJ1-5	-	TRBV11-2	CASSLEEGTPQHF	TGTGCCAGCAGCTTAGAGGAGGGGACGCCCCAGCATTTT
once	TRBJ2-2	TRBD2	TRBV11-2	CASSLDPPGGASTGELFF	TGTGCCAGCAGCTTAGATCCCCCGGGGGGGGCTAGCACCGGGGAGCTGTTTTTT
-	TRBJ2-7	TRBD2	TRBV5-4	CASSLRLASGEQYF	TGTGCCAGCAGCTTGCGACTAGCTTCCGGCGAGCAGTACTTC
once	TRBJ2-2	-	TRBV28	CASSSGTGELFF	TGTGCCAGCAGTTCAGGAACCGGGGAGCTGTTTTTT
-	TRBJ2-1	TRBD1	TRBV19	CASSPLDRGTRNEQFF	TGTGCCAGTAGTCCTCTGGACAGGGGGACGCGCAATGAGCAGTTCTTC
once	TRBJ2-7	TRBD1	TRBV9	CASSVPGQNEQYF	TGTGCCAGCAGCGTACCGGGACAGAACGAGCAGTACTTC
-	TRBJ2-1	-	TRBV6-1	CASRGTESSYNEQFF	TGTGCCAGCAGAGGGACGGAAAGCTCCTACAATGAGCAGTTCTTC
-	TRBJ1-5	TRBD1	TRBV7-2	CASSLDRGADQPQHF	TGTGCCAGCAGCTTGGACAGGGGTGCCGATCAGCCCCAGCATTTT
-	TRBJ1-4	TRBD1	TRBV5-1	CASSLSGTGVAEKLFF	TGCGCCAGCAGCTTGTCCGGGACAGGGGTAGCTGAAAAACTGTTTTTT
-	TRBJ2-7	TRBD1	TRBV30	CAWGTGGTYEQYF	TGTGCCTGGGGGACAGGGGGCACCTACGAGCAGTACTTC
-	TRBJ2-2	TRBD1	TRBV28	CASSPGQGKTGELFF	TGTGCCAGCAGTCCGGGACAGGGGAAAACCGGGGAGCTGTTTTTT
-	TRBJ2-3	-	TRBV12-5	CASGSQRSTDTQYF	TGTGCTAGTGGTTCTCAGCGTAGCACAGATACGCAGTATTTT
-	TRBJ1-6	-	TRBV6-6	CASTPTGSSYNSPLHF	TGTGCCAGTACCCCCACAGGGAGCTCCTATAATTCACCCCTCCACTTT
-	TRBJ2-5	-	TRBV5-1	CASSSRIQGHQETQYF	TGCGCCAGCAGCAGCCGGATCCAGGGGCACCAAGAGACCCAGTACTTC
-	TRBJ2-7	TRBD2	TRBV11-2	CASSLDSGGLADSAYEQYF	TGTGCCAGCAGCTTAGATAGTGGAGGACTAGCCGATTCGGCCTACGAGCAGTACTTC
once	TRBJ2-5	-	TRBV30	CAWSLTVKQETQYF	TGTGCCTGGAGTCTAACAGTTAAACAAGAGACCCAGTACTTC
-	TRBJ2-6	-	TRBV28	CASRGQGYSGANVLTF	TGTGCCAGCAGGGGCCAGGGGTATTCTGGGGCCAACGTCCTGACTTTC
-	TRBJ1-1	-	TRBV30	CAWTRLVDTEAFF	TGTGCCTGGACGAGGTTGGTGGACACTGAAGCTTTCTTT
-	TRBJ2-5	TRBD1	TRBV5-4	CASRMGTGGGVTQYF	TGTGCCAGCAGGATGGGGACAGGGGGCGGGGTGACCCAGTACTTC
-	TRBJ2-3	-	TRBV7-2	CASSLMGENTDTQYF	TGTGCCAGCAGCCTCATGGGGGAGAACACAGATACGCAGTATTTT
-	TRBJ1-3	-	TRBV18	CASSPLSTFSGNTIYF	TGTGCCAGCTCACCACTCAGCACCTTCTCTGGAAACACCATATATTTT
once	TRBJ2-1	-	TRBV28	CASSFPKKYPYNEQFF	TGTGCCAGCAGTTTCCCCAAGAAGTACCCATACAATGAGCAGTTCTTC
once	TRBJ2-1	-	TRBV29-1	CSAGRAYNEQFF	TGCAGCGCCGGGCGGGCCTACAATGAGCAGTTCTTC
-	TRBJ1-5	-	TRBV5-1	CASRVDGGINQPQHF	TGCGCCAGCAGGGTCGATGGCGGAATCAATCAGCCCCAGCATTTT
-	TRBJ1-1	-	TRBV28	CASSEQGNAEAFF	TGTGCCAGCAGTGAACAGGGAAACGCCGAAGCTTTCTTT
-	TRBJ2-2	TRBD1	TRBV7-6	CASSLGTGNTGELFF	TGTGCCAGCAGCTTAGGGACAGGAAACACCGGGGAGCTGTTTTTT
-	TRBJ2-1	-	TRBV5-4	CASRGVGPYNEQFF	TGTGCCAGCAGAGGGGTTGGGCCCTACAATGAGCAGTTCTTC
-	TRBJ2-3	TRBD2	TRBV7-3	CASSLLPGGTSGKSDTQYF	TGTGCCAGCAGCTTATTACCAGGGGGCACTAGCGGGAAATCAGATACGCAGTATTTT
-	TRBJ2-6	TRBD1	TRBV11-2	CASSYYRGRSSGANVLTF	TGTGCCAGCAGTTACTACAGGGGACGCAGCTCTGGGGCCAACGTCCTGACTTTC
-	TRBJ2-1	-	TRBV6-5	CASSYSRLVNEQFF	TGTGCCAGCAGTTACTCGAGGCTAGTCAATGAGCAGTTCTTC
-	TRBJ2-5	TRBD2	TRBV13	CASSLGGRATETQYF	TGTGCCAGCAGCTTAGGGGGGAGGGCCACAGAGACCCAGTACTTC
-	TRBJ2-3	-	TRBV28	CASKGWDGTDTQYF	TGTGCCAGCAAAGGTTGGGACGGCACAGATACGCAGTATTTT
-	TRBJ2-7	TRBD2	TRBV5-1	CASSLASFRGVPYEQYF	TGCGCCAGCAGCTTGGCTTCCTTTCGGGGGGTACCCTACGAGCAGTACTTC
-	TRBJ1-2	TRBD1	TRBV30	CAWSVRGTGANYGYTF	TGTGCCTGGAGTGTACGAGGGACAGGGGCTAACTATGGCTACACCTTC
-	TRBJ2-3	-	TRBV27	CASRRLAGSSTDTQYF	TGTGCCAGCAGACGACTCGCTGGGTCTAGCACAGATACGCAGTATTTT
-	TRBJ2-1	TRBD2	TRBV11-3	CASSLGTSGVYNEQFF	TGTGCCAGCAGCTTGGGGACTAGCGGGGTATACAATGAGCAGTTCTTC
many	TRBJ1-5	-	TRBV4-1	CASSQTRVRGNQPQHF	TGCGCCAGCAGCCAAACACGGGTACGAGGCAATCAGCCCCAGCATTTT
-	TRBJ2-7	-	TRBV7-2	CASSVYAAGGLSYEQYF	TGTGCCAGCAGCGTATATGCGGCGGGCGGGTTGTCCTACGAGCAGTACTTC